A single TCR beta chain is shown here with its context. The target antigen is unknown. A junction boundary mismatches the germline segment, possibly from a read error. Per the germline V gene, CDR1 is MNHEY and CDR2 is SVGAGI. This CDR3 comprises 13 residues. The sample originates from a study of cytomegalovirus exposure and HLA in healthy donors. Regarding the study as a whole: A link between a missense DCLRE1C variant and TCR beta V- and J-gene trimming emerged from a later analysis.

The PCR ran on 60 Vbeta and 13 Jbeta primers. Clones were read by immunoSEQ multiplex PCR, and TCRdb kept only the in-frame ones, dropping some. Of approximately 190,000 clones listed, around 90% are singletons. The chain has TRBV6-5 and TRBJ2-7; tentative D call: TRBD2 (6 bases). This clonotype was obtained from a boy between 2 and 10 years old in good health and CMV-seronegative. Sample: PBMCs. CDR3 coding DNA: TGTGCCAGCAGTTACTCACGCGGAGGGTGGAGATGGTTC. Translating gives CASSYSRGGWRWF.